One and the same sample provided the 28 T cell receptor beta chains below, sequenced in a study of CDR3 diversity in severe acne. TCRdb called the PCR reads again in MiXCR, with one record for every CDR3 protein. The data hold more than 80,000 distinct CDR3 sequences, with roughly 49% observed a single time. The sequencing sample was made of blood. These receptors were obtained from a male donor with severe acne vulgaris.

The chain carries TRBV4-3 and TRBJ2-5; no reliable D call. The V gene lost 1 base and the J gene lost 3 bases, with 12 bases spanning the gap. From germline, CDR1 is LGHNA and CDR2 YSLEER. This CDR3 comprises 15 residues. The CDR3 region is CASSQVSGRKETQYF. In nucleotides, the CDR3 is TGCGCCAGCAGCCAAGTCTCTGGGCGTAAAGAGACCCAGTACTTC.

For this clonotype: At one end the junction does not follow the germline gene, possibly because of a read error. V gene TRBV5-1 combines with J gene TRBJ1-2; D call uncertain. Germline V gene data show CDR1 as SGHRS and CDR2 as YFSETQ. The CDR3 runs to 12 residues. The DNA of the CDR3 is TGTGCCAGCAGACTTTTGGCAGGCGGCTACACCTTC. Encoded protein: CASRLLAGGYTF.

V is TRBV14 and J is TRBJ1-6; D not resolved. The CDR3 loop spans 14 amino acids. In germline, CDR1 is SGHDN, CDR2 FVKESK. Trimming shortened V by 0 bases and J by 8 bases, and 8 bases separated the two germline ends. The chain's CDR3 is CASSQEGVHSPLHF. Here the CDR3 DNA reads TGTGCCAGCAGCCAAGAGGGCGTCCATTCACCCCTCCACTTT.

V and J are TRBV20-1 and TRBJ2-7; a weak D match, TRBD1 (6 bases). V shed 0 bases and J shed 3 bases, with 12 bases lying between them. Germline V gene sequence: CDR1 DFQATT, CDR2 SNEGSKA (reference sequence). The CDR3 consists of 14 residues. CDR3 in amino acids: CSARDVKDSYEQYF. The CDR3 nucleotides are TGCAGTGCTAGAGATGTCAAGGACAGCTACGAGCAGTACTTC.

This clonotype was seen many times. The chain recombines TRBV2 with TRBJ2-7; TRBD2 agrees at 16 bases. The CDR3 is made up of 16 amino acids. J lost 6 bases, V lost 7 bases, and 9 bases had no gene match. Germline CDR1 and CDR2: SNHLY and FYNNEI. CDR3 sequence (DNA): TGTGCCAGCAAGGGGACTAGCGGGAGGGCCCCGGTCGAGCAGTACGTC. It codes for CASKGTSGRAPVEQYV.

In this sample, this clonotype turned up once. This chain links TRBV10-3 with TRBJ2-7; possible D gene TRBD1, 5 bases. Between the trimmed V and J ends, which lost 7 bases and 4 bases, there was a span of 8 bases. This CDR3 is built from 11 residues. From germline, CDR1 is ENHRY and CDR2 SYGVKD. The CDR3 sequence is CAITAGYEQYF. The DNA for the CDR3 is TGTGCCATCACTGCAGGGTACGAGCAGTACTTC.

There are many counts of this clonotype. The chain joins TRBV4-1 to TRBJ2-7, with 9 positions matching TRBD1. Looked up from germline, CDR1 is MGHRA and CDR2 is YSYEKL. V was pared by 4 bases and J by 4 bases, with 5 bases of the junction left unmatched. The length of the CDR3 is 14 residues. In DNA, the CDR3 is TGCGCCAGCAGCCTAAAGACAGGGGGATACGAGCAGTACTTC. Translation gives CASSLKTGGYEQYF.

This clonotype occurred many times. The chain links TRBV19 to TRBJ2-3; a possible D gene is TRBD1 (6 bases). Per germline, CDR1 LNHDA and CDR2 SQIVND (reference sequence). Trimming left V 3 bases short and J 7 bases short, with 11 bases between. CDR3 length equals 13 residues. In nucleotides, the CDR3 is TGTGCCAGTAGTATCCCGGGACATTATACGCAGTATTTT. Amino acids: CASSIPGHYTQYF.

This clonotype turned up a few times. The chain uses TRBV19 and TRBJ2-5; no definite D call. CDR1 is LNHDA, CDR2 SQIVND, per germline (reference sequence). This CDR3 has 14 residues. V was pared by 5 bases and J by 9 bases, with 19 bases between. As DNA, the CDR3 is TGTGCCAGTAGTCAGACACATAGCAATCAGCCCCAGTACTTC. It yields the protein CASSQTHSNQPQYF.

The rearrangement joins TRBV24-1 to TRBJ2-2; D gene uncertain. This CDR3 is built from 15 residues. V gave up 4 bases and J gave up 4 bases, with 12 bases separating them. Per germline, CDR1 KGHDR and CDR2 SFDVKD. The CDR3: CATSDQTETTGELFF. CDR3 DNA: TGTGCCACCAGTGACCAAACAGAGACCACCGGGGAGCTGTTTTTT.

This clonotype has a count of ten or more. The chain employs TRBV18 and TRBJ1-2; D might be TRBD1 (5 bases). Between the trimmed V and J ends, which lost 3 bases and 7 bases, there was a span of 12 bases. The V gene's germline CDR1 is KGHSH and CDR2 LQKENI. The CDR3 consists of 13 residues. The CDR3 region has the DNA TGTGCCAGCTCACCGGGGGACCTCGCTGGCTACACCTTC. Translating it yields CASSPGDLAGYTF.

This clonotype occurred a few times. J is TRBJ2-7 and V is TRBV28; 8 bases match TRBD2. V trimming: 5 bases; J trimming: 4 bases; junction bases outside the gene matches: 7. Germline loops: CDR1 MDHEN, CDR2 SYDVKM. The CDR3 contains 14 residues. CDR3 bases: TGTGCCAGCAGTCCGGGGGGGCGGTGGTACGAGCAGTACTTC. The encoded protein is CASSPGGRWYEQYF.

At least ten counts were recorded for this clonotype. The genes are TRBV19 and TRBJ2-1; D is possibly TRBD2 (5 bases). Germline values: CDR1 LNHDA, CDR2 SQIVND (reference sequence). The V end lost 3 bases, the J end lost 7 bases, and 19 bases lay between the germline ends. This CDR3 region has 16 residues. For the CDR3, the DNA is TGTGCCAGTAGTATTTTGACCGGGAATCAGAGGAATGAGCAGTTCTTC. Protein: CASSILTGNQRNEQFF.

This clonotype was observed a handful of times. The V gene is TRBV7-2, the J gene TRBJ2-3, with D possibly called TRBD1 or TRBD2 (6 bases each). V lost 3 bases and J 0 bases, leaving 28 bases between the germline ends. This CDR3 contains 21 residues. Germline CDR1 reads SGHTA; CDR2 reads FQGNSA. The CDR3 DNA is TGTGCCAGCAGCTTTCGGTCCGGGGGCGTTTCTTTATTCACTAGCACAGATACGCAGTATTTT. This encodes CASSFRSGGVSLFTSTDTQYF.

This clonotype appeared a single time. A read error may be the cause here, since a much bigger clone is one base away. The CDR3 here is CASSCQDPTSYTF. In nucleotides, the CDR3 is TGTGCCAGCAGCTGTCAGGACCCGACGAGCTACACCTTC. This rearrangement joins TRBV7-9 to TRBJ1-2; D unclear. Trimming took off 4 bases at V and 9 bases at J, with 15 bases between the two ends. This CDR3 region has 13 residues. Germline V gene sequence: CDR1 SEHNR, CDR2 FQNEAQ (reference sequence). The complete variable domain, with remaining parts taken from reference TRBV7-9 and TRBJ1-2, reads DTGVSQNPRHKITKRGQNVTFRCDPISEHNRLYWYRQTLGQGPEFLTYFQNEAQLEKSRLLSDRFSAERPKGSFSTLEIQRTEQGDSAMYLCASSCQDPTSYTFGSGTRLTVV.

CDR3 loop: CASSYSGAMGTEAFF. The CDR3 bases are TGTGCCAGCAGTTACTCGGGAGCCATGGGCACTGAAGCTTTCTTT. J is TRBJ1-1 and V is TRBV6-5; no reliable D call. Germline assignment: CDR1 MNHEY and CDR2 SVGAGI. The CDR3 sequence is 15 residues long. V lost 0 bases and J 4 bases, leaving 12 bases between the germline ends.

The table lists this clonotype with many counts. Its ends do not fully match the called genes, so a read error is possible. CDR3 amino acids: CASRYSSGTDTQYF. The CDR3, as DNA: TGTGCCAGCAGGTACTCTAGCGGGACGGATACGCAGTATTTT. The chain recombines TRBV6-6 with TRBJ2-3, with TRBD2 matching 9 bases. From germline, CDR1 is MNHNY and CDR2 SVGAGI (reference sequence). This CDR3 is built from 14 residues.

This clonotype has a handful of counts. The CDR3 sequence is CATSLLHREQFF. The CDR3 DNA reads as TGTGCCACCAGCCTTCTACACAGGGAGCAGTTCTTC. V and J are TRBV15 and TRBJ2-1; perhaps TRBD1 as D (5 bases). Per germline, CDR1 LNHNV and CDR2 YYDKDF (reference sequence). V shed 5 bases and J shed 10 bases, with 12 bases lying between them. The CDR3 runs 12 residues.

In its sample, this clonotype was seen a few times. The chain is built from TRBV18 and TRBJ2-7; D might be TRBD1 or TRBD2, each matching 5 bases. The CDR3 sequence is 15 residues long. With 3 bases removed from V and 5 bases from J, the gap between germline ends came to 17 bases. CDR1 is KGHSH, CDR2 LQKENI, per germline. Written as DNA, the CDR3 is TGTGCCAGCTCACCCCACCCGGGACCCGGAGACGAGCAGTACTTC. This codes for CASSPHPGPGDEQYF.

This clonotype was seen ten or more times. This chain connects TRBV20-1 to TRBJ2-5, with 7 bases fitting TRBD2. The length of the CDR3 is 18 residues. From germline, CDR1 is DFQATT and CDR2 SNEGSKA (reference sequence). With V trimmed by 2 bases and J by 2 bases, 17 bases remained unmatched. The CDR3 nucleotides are TGCAGTGCTAGACCCCAGGCTAGCGGTTCGCCATGGCAAGAGACCCAGTACTTC. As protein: CSARPQASGSPWQETQYF.

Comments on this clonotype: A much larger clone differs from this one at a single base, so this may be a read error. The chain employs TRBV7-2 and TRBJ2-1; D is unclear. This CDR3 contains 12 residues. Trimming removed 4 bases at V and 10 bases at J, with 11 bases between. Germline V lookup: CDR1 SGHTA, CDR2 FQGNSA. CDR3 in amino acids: CASSWAAAEQFF. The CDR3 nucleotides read TGTGCCAGCAGCTGGGCAGCAGCGGAGCAGTTCTTC.

The CDR3 DNA follows: TGTGCCAGCAGTTCCGGGACTAGCCACGAGCAGTACGTC. Translated: CASSSGTSHEQYV. The rearrangement joins TRBV28 to TRBJ2-7, with TRBD2 identical over 9 bases. This CDR3 spans 13 amino acids. Per germline, CDR1 MDHEN and CDR2 SYDVKM. V lost 4 bases to trimming and J lost 5 bases; unmatched junction nucleotides: 3.

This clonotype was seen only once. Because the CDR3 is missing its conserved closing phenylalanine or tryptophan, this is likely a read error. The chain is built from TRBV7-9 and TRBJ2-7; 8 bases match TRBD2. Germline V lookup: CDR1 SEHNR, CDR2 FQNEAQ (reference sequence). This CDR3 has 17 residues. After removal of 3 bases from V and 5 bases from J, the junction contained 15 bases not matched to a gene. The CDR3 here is CASSLTTGGLVGDEQYL. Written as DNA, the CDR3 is TGTGCCAGCAGCTTGACCACGGGAGGGCTGGTCGGCGACGAGCAGTACCTC.

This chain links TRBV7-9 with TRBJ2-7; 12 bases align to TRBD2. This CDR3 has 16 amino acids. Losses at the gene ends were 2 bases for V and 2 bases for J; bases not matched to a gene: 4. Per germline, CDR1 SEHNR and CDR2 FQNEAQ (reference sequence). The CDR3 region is CASSLPLAGGPYEQYF. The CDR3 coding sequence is TGTGCCAGCAGCTTACCCCTAGCGGGAGGGCCCTACGAGCAGTACTTC.

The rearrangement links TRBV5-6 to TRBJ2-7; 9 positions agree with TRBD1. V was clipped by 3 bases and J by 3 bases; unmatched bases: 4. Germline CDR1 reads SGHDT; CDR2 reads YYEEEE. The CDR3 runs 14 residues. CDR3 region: CASSSGQGLYEQYF. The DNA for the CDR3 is TGTGCCAGCAGCTCTGGACAGGGGCTCTACGAGCAGTACTTC.

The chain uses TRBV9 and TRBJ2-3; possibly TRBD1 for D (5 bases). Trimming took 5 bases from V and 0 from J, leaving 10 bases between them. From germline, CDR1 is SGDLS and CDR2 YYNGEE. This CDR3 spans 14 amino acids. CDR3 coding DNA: TGTGCCAGCAGTGAGTGGGGCAGCACAGATACGCAGTATTTT. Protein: CASSEWGSTDTQYF.

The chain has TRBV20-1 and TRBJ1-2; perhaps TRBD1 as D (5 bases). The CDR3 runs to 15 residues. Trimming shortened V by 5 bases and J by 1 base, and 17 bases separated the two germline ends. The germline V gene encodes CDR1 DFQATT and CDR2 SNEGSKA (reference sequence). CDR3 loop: CSARGQGIFNYGYTF. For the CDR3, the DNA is TGCAGTGCTCGCGGCCAGGGCATCTTTAACTATGGCTACACCTTC.

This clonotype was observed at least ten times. The CDR3 loop reads CASTWGGSYNEQFF. The CDR3, as DNA: TGTGCCAGTACCTGGGGCGGCTCCTACAATGAGCAGTTCTTC. The genes are TRBV6-2 or TRBV6-3 and TRBJ2-1, with a weak D call TRBD1 (5 bases). Germline CDR1 reads MNHEY; CDR2 reads SVGEGT. V lost 9 bases to trimming and J lost 0 bases, with 12 bases between them. CDR3 length: 14 residues.